The 3 T cell receptor beta chains listed next were all sequenced from one sample in a study of T cell responses to AZD1222 COVID-19 vaccine. Some clones are missing from TCRdb's copy, which holds only in-frame ones; the method was immunoSEQ multiplex PCR. The table includes about 140,000 clones, approximately 94% detected once. Here the sequenced sample was peripheral blood, taken on day 0 of AZD1222 vaccination. Receptor source: an adult in good health.

V usage is TRBV6-5 and J usage is TRBJ1-2; TRBD1 matches at 8 bases. Germline CDR1 MNHEY, CDR2 SVGAGI. The J segment lost 3 bases and the V segment lost 3 bases, leaving 9 bases of the junction unmatched. This CDR3 contains 16 residues. CDR3: CASSYWEAGGHYGYTF. The CDR3 DNA reads TGTGCCAGCAGTTATTGGGAGGCAGGGGGCCACTATGGCTACACCTTC.

The chain couples TRBV12-3 or TRBV12-4 to TRBJ2-7; no firm D call. Between the trimmed V and J ends, which lost 0 bases and 3 bases, there was a span of 6 bases. The CDR3 is 13 residues long. The CDR3 loop reads CASSLAVVYEQYF. CDR3 nucleotide sequence: TGTGCCAGCAGTTTAGCGGTGGTCTACGAGCAGTACTTC.

The chain links TRBV6-7 to TRBJ2-7; D possibly corresponds to TRBD1 (6 bases). TRBV6-7 is treated as an ORF (open reading frame) with a function not yet certain. The CDR3 has 18 residues. With 3 bases removed from V and 3 bases from J, the gap between germline ends came to 24 bases. The CDR3 DNA reads TGTGCCAGCAGTTATCCCGGACAGTACCATTCCTCCTACTACGAGCAGTACTTC. Amino acid sequence: CASSYPGQYHSSYYEQYF.